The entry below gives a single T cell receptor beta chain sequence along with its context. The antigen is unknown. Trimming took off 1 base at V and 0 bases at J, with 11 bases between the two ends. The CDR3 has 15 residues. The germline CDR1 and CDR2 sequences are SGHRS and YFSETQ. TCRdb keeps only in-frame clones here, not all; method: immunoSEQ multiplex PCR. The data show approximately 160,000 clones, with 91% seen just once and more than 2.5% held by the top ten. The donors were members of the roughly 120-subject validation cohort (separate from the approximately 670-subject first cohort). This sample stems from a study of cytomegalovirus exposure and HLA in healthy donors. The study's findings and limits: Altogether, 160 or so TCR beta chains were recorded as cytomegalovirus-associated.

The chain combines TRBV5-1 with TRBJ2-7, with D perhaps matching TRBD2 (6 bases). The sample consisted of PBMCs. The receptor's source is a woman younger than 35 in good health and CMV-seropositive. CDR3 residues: CASSLIAGSSYEQYF. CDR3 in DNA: TGCGCCAGCAGCTTGATCGCGGGGAGCTCCTACGAGCAGTACTTC.